A selection of T cell receptor beta chains follows, all from one sample in a study of shared clonotypes between healthy human individuals. Profiled with immunoSEQ multiplex PCR; TCRdb holds only in-frame clones, not every one. The table lists over 1.4 million clones, around 97% of them singletons. The sequenced sample consisted of naive CD4+ T cells sorted from blood. The receptor set was obtained from a young man in good health. Each CDR3 is given with its conserved first and last residue. The D gene is left open where the match is weak. Only some rows state a clone size, as once, few, many or a class for expanded clones.

d_gene	j_gene	v_gene	abundance	len	CDR3nt	CDR3aa
TRBD2	TRBJ2-1	TRBV2	NA	18	TGTGCCAGCAGTCAGACTAGCGGGAGGGCCCCTCCGACCGATGAGCAGTTCTTC	CASSQTSGRAPPTDEQFF
TRBD2	TRBJ2-5	TRBV10-3	NA	15	TGTGCCATCAGTCAGACTAGCGCCCAGGGGGAGACCCAGTACTTC	CAISQTSAQGETQYF
NA	TRBJ2-5	TRBV29-1	NA	10	TGCAGCGTTGAATCGGAGACCCAGTACTTC	CSVESETQYF
TRBD2	TRBJ2-1	TRBV6-5	NA	16	TGTGCCAGCAGTTACGGAGTAGCGGGAGGTGACAATGAGCAGTTCTTC	CASSYGVAGGDNEQFF
NA	TRBJ1-5	TRBV6-1	NA	12	TGTGCCAGCAGTGAAGCGACTCAGCCCCAGCATTTT	CASSEATQPQHF
NA	TRBJ1-5	TRBV28	NA	14	TGTGCCAGCAACCCCCTACGAAGGAATCAGCCCCAGCATTTT	CASNPLRRNQPQHF
TRBD2	TRBJ2-3	TRBV13	NA	18	TGTGCCAGCAGCAAAGGGACTAGCGGGTTCGTTCACGCAGATACGCAGTATTTT	CASSKGTSGFVHADTQYF
NA	TRBJ2-7	TRBV11-1	NA	15	TGTGCCAGCAGCGCGACTCCCACTACCCTCTACGAGCAGTACTTC	CASSATPTTLYEQYF
TRBD1	TRBJ1-2	TRBV6-5	NA	12	TGTGCCAGCAGCAGTGGACAGGTTGGCTACACCTTC	CASSSGQVGYTF
NA	TRBJ2-5	TRBV7-2	once	15	TGTGCCAGCAGCTATAGGGGCAGGGGCCAAGAGACCCAGTACTTC	CASSYRGRGQETQYF
NA	TRBJ2-5	TRBV25-1	NA	12	TGTGCCAGCAGTCAGGTGACAGAGACCCAGTACTTC	CASSQVTETQYF
TRBD2	TRBJ2-2	TRBV11-2	few	15	TGTGCCAGCAGCTTAAGCGGGATAAACACCGGGGAGCTGTTTTTT	CASSLSGINTGELFF
TRBD1	TRBJ2-7	TRBV25-1	NA	16	TGTGCCAGCAGTGAAGTAGGACAGGGGGTTGCCTACGAGCAGTACTTC	CASSEVGQGVAYEQYF
NA	TRBJ2-5	TRBV2	once	15	TGTGCCAGCAGTGAAGGGCTAGGCAGAGCGGAGACCCAGTACTTC	CASSEGLGRAETQYF
NA	TRBJ2-5	TRBV5-4	NA	16	TGTGCCAGCAGCACTGGACATGTGGGGACCCGGGAGACCCAGTACTTC	CASSTGHVGTRETQYF
NA	TRBJ1-2	TRBV28	NA	13	TGTGCCAGCAGGCCACAGGGTTTTTCTGGCTACACCTTC	CASRPQGFSGYTF
NA	TRBJ2-1	TRBV30	NA	14	TGTGCCTGTACACCCGGGACAACCTACAATGAGCAGTTCTTC	CACTPGTTYNEQFF
NA	TRBJ2-7	TRBV6-1	NA	14	TGTGCCAGCGTCGTCAGGGGTCTCTCCTACGAGCAGTACTTC	CASVVRGLSYEQYF
NA	TRBJ1-1	TRBV6-5	NA	14	TGTGCCAGCACCTCAACCAGGGCGAACACTGAAGCTTTCTTT	CASTSTRANTEAFF
NA	TRBJ2-2	TRBV2	NA	13	TGTGCCAGCAGTGCGGTTCTCACCGGGGAGCTGTTTTTT	CASSAVLTGELFF
NA	TRBJ2-7	TRBV19	once	15	TGTGCCAGTAGTATAGGGCCAACGGGCCTCTACGAGCAGTACTTC	CASSIGPTGLYEQYF
NA	TRBJ2-5	TRBV28	NA	14	TGTGCCAGCAGTTCACCGGGACATCTCGAGACCCAGTACTTC	CASSSPGHLETQYF
TRBD1	TRBJ2-3	TRBV27	NA	13	TGTGCCATCTGGGACAGGGAAAGAGGTACGCAGTATTTT	CAIWDRERGTQYF
TRBD1	TRBJ2-5	TRBV5-8	NA	13	TGTGCCAGCAGCCGACAGGGGTGGGATACCCAGTACTTC	CASSRQGWDTQYF
NA	TRBJ1-3	TRBV7-2	NA	16	TGTGCCAGCAGCGCGTTTGGGACCGTGATTTCGAACACCATATATTTT	CASSAFGTVISNTIYF
NA	TRBJ2-1	TRBV5-6	once	16	TGTGCCAGCAGTTTATGGGCAGACAGGTTTTCGGATGAGCAGTTCTTC	CASSLWADRFSDEQFF
NA	TRBJ1-4	TRBV7-9	NA	14	TGTGCCAGCAGCTTACTTCTCGTTGGTGAAAAACTGTTTTTT	CASSLLLVGEKLFF
NA	TRBJ2-7	TRBV7-2	NA	13	TGTGCCAGCAGCTTAGCGCCTCGTGACGAGCAGTACTTC	CASSLAPRDEQYF
NA	TRBJ2-5	TRBV29-1	NA	14	TGCAGCGTCGTGCCAACGAGGAACAGGGTCCCTCAGTACTTC	CSVVPTRNRVPQYF
NA	TRBJ2-1	TRBV11-2	NA	14	TGTGCCAGCATCGCATCGCTCTCCTACAATGAGCAGTTCTTC	CASIASLSYNEQFF
NA	TRBJ1-4	TRBV5-1	NA	16	TGCGCCAGCAGCTTGAGCAGCCAGGGCACTAATGAAAAACTGTTTTTT	CASSLSSQGTNEKLFF
TRBD2	TRBJ2-7	TRBV7-2	once	14	TGTGCCAGCAGCTTAGGCGGGAGGTTCGACGAGCAGTACTTC	CASSLGGRFDEQYF
NA	TRBJ1-3	TRBV15	NA	13	TGTGCCACCCTCAGCGAACCTGGAAACACCATATATTTT	CATLSEPGNTIYF
TRBD2	TRBJ2-1	TRBV6-5	NA	13	TGTGCCAGCAGATTGGGACTAGCGGGAGTCATGTTCTTC	CASRLGLAGVMFF
NA	TRBJ2-3	TRBV13	NA	16	TGTGCCAGCAGTGACGCCGGGACTGGTTCCACAGATACGCAGTATTTT	CASSDAGTGSTDTQYF
NA	TRBJ2-1	TRBV18	once	15	TGTGCCAGCTCACCATCACAGGCCCAGTACAATGAGCAGTTCTTC	CASSPSQAQYNEQFF
NA	TRBJ1-1	TRBV7-9	NA	13	TGTGCCAGCAGCCCACAGGAGAACACTGAAGCTTTCTTT	CASSPQENTEAFF
NA	TRBJ1-3	TRBV7-9	NA	16	TGTGCCAGCAGCTCACGAGGGGGGGTCTCTGGAAACACCATATATTTT	CASSSRGGVSGNTIYF
NA	TRBJ2-3	TRBV28	NA	12	TGTGCCAGCAGGGATCTCACAGATACGCAGTATTTT	CASRDLTDTQYF
TRBD1	TRBJ1-1	TRBV10-2	once	13	TGCGCCAGCTGGCAGGGGGCGAACACTGAAGCTTTCTTT	CASWQGANTEAFF
TRBD2	TRBJ2-1	TRBV4-2	NA	15	TGTGCCAGCAGCCAAGTTCGCGGGAGTAGTAATGAGCAGTTCTTC	CASSQVRGSSNEQFF
NA	TRBJ1-1	TRBV5-6	NA	15	TGTGCCAGCAGCCCAAGACAGATTATAAACACTGAAGCTTTCTTT	CASSPRQIINTEAFF
NA	TRBJ2-7	TRBV4-1	NA	17	TGCGCCAGCAGCCATGGCGCCTTGTATGGGACCCACTACGAGCAGTACTTC	CASSHGALYGTHYEQYF
NA	TRBJ2-2	TRBV7-7	NA	12	TGTGCCAGCAGAGGGAACACCGGGGAGCTGTTTTTT	CASRGNTGELFF
TRBD1	TRBJ2-1	TRBV5-1	NA	16	TGCGCCAGCAGCTTGGGACAGGGGAGATTCACAGCTGAGCAGTTCTTC	CASSLGQGRFTAEQFF
NA	TRBJ2-7	TRBV6-1	NA	13	TGTGCCAGCACGGCCCGCTGGGGCGGCGAGCAGTACTTC	CASTARWGGEQYF